This T cell receptor beta chain is from a study of beta chain features in type 1 diabetes. Every bit of the isolated RNA underwent reverse transcription, so sequencing read expressed TCRB transcripts. The method was immunoSEQ multiplex PCR; TCRdb's version includes in-frame clones alone and lacks a portion of them. The sample gives 350,000 or so clones, around 20% of which show up once; 0.035% to 0.055% is in the top ten. The germline V gene encodes CDR1 LGHNA and CDR2 YSLEER. Trimming cost V 5 bases and J 4 bases, with 16 bases left between them. The CDR3 covers 15 residues. Only one heparinised blood draw was taken per donor, and its volume averaged around 110 mL.

V gene TRBV4-3 combines with J gene TRBJ2-3; TRBD2 is a possible D gene (6 bases). The sequenced material came from naive CD4+ T cells from blood. The sequence came from a woman between 18 and 30 years old in good health. The CDR3 nucleotides are TGCGCCAGCAGCAGAACCCCGGGAGTAGCAGATACGCAGTATTTT. This sequence encodes CASSRTPGVADTQYF.